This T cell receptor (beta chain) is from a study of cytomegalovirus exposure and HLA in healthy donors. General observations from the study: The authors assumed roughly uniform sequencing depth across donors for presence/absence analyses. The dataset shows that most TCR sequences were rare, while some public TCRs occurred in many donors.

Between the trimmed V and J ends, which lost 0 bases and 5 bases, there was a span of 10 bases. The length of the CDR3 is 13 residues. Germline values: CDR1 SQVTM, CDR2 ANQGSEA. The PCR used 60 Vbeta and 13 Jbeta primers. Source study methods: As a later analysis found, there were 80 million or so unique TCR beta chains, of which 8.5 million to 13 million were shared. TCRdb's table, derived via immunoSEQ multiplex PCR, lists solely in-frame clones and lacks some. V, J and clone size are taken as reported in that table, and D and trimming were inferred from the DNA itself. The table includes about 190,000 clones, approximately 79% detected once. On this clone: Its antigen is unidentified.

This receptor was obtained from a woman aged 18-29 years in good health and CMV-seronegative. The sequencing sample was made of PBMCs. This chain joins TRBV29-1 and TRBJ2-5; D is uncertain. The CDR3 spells CSVEDQSEETQYF. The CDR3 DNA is TGCAGCGTTGAAGATCAGAGCGAGGAGACCCAGTACTTC.